This T cell receptor (beta chain) was sequenced in a study of CD8 T cells in ankylosing spondylitis. In germline, CDR1 is SGHDN, CDR2 FVKESK. The CDR3 length is 15 residues. V was trimmed by 5 bases and J by 4 bases, leaving 14 bases between them. Each CDR3 protein gets one entry after TCRdb re-called the 5' RACE reads with MiXCR. The sample includes roughly 150,000 distinct CDR3 sequences, around a tenth of them seen just once. V gene TRBV14 combines with J gene TRBJ2-2, with a tentative D call TRBD1 (5 bases). The sample consisted of blood, either unsorted or a sorted T cell fraction (not recorded which). This clonotype was sampled from a female donor with ankylosing spondylitis or in good health (not recorded which). The CDR3 DNA follows: TGTGCCAGCAGCGAGGTAACAGGAATCACCGGGGAGCTGTTTTTT. It specifies CASSEVTGITGELFF.